Ten or more counts support the clone carrying this TCR beta chain. The antigen is unknown. The sample belongs to a study of molecular identifiers for immune sequencing clone quantification. Broader study findings: A single cell's spiked Jurkat TCR RNA was reportedly detectable among 950,000 to 1,000,000 naive cells. Over 98% of effector molecules, yet under 1% of naive-cell molecules, were held by clones above 20 RNA copies.

The use of previously described methods and listed TCR primers produced the bulk TCR libraries. TCRdb itself ran the PCR reads through MiXCR, one entry per CDR3 protein. Of around 300,000 distinct CDR3 sequences listed, roughly 24% are singletons. Sorting recovered naive CD8 T cells on a CD8+CD4-CCR7+CD45RA+ profile. The CDR3 is 16 amino acids. CDR1 is KGHDR and CDR2 is SFDVKD in the germline V gene. V dropped 3 bases and J dropped 0 bases, with 10 bases sitting between them. Sequenced: naive CD8+ T cells from blood, with Jurkat cell RNA spiked in. The sample's subset: FACS-sorted CD8+CD4-CCR7+CD45RA+ naive T cells. The receptor was isolated from a human donor in good health. Some libraries in this study had Jurkat cell RNA spiked in. The V gene is TRBV24-1, the J gene TRBJ2-2, with a weak D call TRBD2 (5 bases). The CDR3 DNA follows: TGTGCCACCAGTGATCCGACGGGGTCGAACACCGGGGAGCTGTTTTTT. The encoded protein is CATSDPTGSNTGELFF.